This TCR beta chain was captured by sequencing in a study of T cell changes during pregnancy in multiple sclerosis (dated by TCRdb to the late 2010s). Study-level background: In women with multiple sclerosis, the researchers looked at how the T cell repertoire shifted as pregnancy progressed.

Library construction relied on the immunoSEQ multiplex PCR assay. Here the immuneACCESS table is served through TCRdb, limited to in-frame sequences with V and J called. Missing clones are a known gap in these copies; in checked studies unresolved V genes cover under half, and the rest lacks a known reason. The sample data list tens of thousands of clones, and approximately 92% of these were observed just once. Of the sample, about 0.51% falls within the top ten clones. The germline V gene encodes CDR1 MDHEN and CDR2 SYDVKM. From its cysteine to its phenylalanine, the CDR3 spans 18 amino acids. The kept DNA is CDR3 alone, 54 bases in frame from the first base. Germline trimming: 5 bases from V, 5 bases from J; junction bases outside gene matches: 18. With respect to this clone: Its antigen remains unidentified. Nothing much larger sits one base from this clone, and base qualities are not available.

The TCR comes from a female donor in good health, enrolled as a control in a pregnancy study. The V and J segments used are TRBV28 and TRBJ2-5; a stretch of 9 junction bases matches TRBD1. The starting material was CD4+ T cells from peripheral blood mononuclear cells, obtained in the second trimester of pregnancy. The nucleotides are TGTGCCAGCAGTACAACCCGCGGGGACAGGGAGTTGTGGGAGACCCAGTACTTC. This encodes CASSTTRGDRELWETQYF.